The present TCR beta chain was sequenced within a study of blood T cell repertoires in COVID-19. Study-wide background: Sources were T cells, B-cell-depleted T cells, or PBMCs; the material itself was cDNA or gDNA.

Measured with immunoSEQ multiplex PCR; TCRdb has only the in-frame clones, and not every one. The repertoire has a few hundred thousand clones, about 90% of them found once; the top ten carry around 6.6%. The count of this clone is one. The sequence was obtained from a man younger than 30 who had recovered from COVID-19. Sequenced input: peripheral blood.

CDR3 in DNA: TGTGCCAGCAGTTTAAATTGGGACAGGGCCAGCTACGAGCAGTACTTC. Protein product: CASSLNWDRASYEQYF. The chain links TRBV27 to TRBJ2-7, with 9 bases identical to TRBD1. V lost 2 bases to trimming and J lost 3 bases; unmatched junction nucleotides: 8. The CDR3 is 16 residues long. CDR1 is MNHEY and CDR2 is SMNVEV in the germline V gene (reference sequence).